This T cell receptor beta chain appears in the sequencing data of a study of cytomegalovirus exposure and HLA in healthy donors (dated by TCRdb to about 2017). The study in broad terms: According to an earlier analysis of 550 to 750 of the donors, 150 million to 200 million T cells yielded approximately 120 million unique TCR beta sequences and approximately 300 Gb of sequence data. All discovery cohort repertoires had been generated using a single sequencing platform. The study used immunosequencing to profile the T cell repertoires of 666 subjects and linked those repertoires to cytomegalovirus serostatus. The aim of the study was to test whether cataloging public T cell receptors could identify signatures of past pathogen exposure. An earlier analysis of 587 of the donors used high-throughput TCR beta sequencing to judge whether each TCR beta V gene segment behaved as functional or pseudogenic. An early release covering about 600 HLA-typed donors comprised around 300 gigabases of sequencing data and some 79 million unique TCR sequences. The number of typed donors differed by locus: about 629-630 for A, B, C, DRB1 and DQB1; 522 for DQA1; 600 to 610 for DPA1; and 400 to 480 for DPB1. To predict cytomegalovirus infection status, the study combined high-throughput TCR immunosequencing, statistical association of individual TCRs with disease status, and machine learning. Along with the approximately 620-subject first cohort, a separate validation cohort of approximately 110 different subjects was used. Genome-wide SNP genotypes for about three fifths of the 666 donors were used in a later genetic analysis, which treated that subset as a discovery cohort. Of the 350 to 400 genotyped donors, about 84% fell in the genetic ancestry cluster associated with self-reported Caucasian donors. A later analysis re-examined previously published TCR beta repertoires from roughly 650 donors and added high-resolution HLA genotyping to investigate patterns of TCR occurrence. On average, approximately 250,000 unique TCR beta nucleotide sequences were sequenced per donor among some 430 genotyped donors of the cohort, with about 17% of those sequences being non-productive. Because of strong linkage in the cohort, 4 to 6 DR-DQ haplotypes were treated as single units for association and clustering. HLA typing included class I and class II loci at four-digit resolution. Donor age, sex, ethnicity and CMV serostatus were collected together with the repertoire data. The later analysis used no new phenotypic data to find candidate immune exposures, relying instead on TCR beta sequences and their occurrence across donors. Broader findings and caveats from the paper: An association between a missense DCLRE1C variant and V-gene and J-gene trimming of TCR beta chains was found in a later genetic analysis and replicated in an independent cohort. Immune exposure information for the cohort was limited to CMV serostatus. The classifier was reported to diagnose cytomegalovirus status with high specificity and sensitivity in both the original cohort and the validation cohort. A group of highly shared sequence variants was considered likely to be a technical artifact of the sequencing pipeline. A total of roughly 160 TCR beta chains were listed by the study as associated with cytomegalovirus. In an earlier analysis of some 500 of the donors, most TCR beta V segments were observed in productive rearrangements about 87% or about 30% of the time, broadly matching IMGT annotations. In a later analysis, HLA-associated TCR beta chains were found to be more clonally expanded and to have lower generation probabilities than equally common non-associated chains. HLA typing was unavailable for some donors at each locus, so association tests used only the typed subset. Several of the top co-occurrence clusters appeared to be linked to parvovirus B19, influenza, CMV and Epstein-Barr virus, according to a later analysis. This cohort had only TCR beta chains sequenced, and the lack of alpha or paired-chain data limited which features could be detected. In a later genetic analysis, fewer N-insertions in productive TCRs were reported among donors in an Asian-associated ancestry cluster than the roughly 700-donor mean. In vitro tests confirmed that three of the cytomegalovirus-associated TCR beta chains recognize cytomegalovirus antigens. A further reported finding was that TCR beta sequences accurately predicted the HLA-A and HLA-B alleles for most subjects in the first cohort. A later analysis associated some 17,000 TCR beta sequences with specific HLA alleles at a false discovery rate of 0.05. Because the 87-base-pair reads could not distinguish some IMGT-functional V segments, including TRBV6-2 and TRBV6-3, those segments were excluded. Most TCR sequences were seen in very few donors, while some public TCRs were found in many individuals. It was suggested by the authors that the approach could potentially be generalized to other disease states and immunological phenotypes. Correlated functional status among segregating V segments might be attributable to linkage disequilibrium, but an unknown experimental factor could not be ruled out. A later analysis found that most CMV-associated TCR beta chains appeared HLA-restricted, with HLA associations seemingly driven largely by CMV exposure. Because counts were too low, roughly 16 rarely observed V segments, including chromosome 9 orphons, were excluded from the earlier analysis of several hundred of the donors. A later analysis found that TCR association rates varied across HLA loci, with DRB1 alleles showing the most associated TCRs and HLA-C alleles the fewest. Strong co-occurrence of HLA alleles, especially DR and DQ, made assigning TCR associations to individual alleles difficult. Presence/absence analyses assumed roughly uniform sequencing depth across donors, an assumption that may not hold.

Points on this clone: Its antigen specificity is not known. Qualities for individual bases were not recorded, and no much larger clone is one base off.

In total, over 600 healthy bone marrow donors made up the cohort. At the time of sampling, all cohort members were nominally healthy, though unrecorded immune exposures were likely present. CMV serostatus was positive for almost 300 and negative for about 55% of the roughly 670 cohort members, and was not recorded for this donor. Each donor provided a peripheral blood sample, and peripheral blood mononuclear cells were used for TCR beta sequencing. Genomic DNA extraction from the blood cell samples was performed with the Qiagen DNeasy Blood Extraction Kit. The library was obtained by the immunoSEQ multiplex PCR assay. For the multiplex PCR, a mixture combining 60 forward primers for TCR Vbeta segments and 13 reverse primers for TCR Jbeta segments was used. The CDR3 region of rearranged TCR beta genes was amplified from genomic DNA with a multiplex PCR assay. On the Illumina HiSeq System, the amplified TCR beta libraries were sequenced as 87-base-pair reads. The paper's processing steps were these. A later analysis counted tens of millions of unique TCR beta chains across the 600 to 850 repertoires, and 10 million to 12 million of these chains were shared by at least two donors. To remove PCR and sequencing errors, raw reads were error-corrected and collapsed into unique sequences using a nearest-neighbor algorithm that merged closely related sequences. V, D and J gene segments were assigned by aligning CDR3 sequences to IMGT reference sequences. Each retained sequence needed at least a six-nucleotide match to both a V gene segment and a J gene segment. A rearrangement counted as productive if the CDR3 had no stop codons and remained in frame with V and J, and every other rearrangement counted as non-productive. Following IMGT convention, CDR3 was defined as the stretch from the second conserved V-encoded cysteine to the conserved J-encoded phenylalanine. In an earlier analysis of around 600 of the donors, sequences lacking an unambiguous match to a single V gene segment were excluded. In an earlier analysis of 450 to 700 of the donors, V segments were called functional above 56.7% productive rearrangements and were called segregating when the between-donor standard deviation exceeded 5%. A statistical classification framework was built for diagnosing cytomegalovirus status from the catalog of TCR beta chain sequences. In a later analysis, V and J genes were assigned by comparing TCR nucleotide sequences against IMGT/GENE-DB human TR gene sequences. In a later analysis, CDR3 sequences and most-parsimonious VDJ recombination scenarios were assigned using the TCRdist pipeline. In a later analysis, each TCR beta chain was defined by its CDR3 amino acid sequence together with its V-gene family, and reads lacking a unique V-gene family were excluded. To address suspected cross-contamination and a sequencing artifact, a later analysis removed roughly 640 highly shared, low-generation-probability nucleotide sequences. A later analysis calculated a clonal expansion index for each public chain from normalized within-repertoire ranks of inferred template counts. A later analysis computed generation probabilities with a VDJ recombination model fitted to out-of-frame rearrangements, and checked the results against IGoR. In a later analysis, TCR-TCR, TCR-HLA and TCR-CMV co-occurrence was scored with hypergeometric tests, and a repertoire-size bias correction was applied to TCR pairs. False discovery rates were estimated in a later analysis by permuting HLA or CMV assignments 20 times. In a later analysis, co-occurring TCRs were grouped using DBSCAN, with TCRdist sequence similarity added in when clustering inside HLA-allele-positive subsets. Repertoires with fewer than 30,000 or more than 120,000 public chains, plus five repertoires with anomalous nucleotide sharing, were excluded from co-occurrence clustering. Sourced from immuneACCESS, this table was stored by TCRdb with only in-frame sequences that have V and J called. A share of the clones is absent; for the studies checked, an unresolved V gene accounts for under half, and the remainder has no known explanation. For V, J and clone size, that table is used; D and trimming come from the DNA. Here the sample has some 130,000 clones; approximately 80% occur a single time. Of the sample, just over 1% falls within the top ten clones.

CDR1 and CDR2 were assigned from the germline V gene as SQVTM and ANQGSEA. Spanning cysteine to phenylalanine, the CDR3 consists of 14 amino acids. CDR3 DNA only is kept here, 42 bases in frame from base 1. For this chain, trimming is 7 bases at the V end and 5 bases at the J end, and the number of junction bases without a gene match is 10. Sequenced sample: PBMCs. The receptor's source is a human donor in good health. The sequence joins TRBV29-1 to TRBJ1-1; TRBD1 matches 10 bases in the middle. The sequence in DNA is TGCAGCGCCAACTCCGGGACAGGGGTTACTGAAGCTTTCTTT. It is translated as CSANSGTGVTEAFF.